This TCR beta chain came from a study of cytomegalovirus exposure and HLA in healthy donors. Details on this clone: Its cognate antigen is unknown.

The germline gives CDR1 SGHRS, CDR2 YFSETQ. V dropped 3 bases and J dropped 9 bases, with 16 bases sitting between them. The CDR3 runs 15 residues. The primer mix had 60 Vbeta and 13 Jbeta primers. TCRdb's table, derived via immunoSEQ multiplex PCR, lists solely in-frame clones and lacks some. This table has 120,000 to 150,000 clones, around 76% appearing once. General study findings and limits: Many donors carried some public TCRs, although rarity characterized most TCR sequences. In a later analysis, HLA-associated beta chains showed higher expansion and lower generation probabilities than comparable chains.

V gene TRBV5-1 combines with J gene TRBJ1-6, with D tentatively TRBD1 (6 bases). This receptor was taken from a male donor in good health and CMV-seronegative. Sequenced: PBMCs. The DNA for the CDR3 is TGCGCCAGCAGCTCGGGGAGGGGGTACATTTCACCCCTCCACTTT. Amino acid sequence: CASSSGRGYISPLHF.